This T cell receptor (beta chain) is drawn from a study of CD8 T cells in Susac syndrome. V lost 4 bases and J lost 4; bases outside the gene matches: 20. In germline, CDR1 is SGHDN, CDR2 FVKESK. This CDR3 has 19 residues. Random hexamers were used to reverse transcribe about 0.5 to 1 ug of RNA. TCRdb used MiXCR to reprocess the immunoSEQ multiplex PCR reads, holding one entry per CDR3 protein. This table holds about 140,000 distinct CDR3 sequences, under 97% found once. The chain joins TRBV14 to TRBJ2-7, with TRBD1 matching 9 bases. The specimen sequenced was CD4+ T cells from PBMCs. This TCR was sampled from a human donor with Susac syndrome. The CDR3 protein is CASSPNLGGTGSDTYEQYF. Here the CDR3 DNA reads TGTGCCAGCAGCCCGAACCTCGGTGGGACAGGGTCTGATACTTACGAGCAGTACTTC.